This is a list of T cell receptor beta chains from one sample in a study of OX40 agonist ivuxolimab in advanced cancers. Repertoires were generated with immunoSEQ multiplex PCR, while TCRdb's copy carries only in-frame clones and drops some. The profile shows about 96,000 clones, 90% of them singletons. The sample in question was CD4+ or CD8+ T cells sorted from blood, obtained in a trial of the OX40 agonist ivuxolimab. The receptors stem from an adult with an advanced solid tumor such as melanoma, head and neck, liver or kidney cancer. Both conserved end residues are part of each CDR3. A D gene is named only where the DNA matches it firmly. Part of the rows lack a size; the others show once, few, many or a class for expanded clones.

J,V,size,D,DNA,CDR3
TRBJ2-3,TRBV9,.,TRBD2,TGTGCCAGCGCTGGGACTAGGTACGCAGATACGCAGTATTTT,CASAGTRYADTQYF
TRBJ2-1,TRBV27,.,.,TGTGCCAGCAGCCCCCTTTTGCCGGGTGAGCAGTTCTTC,CASSPLLPGEQFF
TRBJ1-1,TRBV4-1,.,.,TGCGCCAGCAGCCAAGAGGGCCAGAACACTGAAGCTTTCTTT,CASSQEGQNTEAFF
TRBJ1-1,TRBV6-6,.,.,TGTGCCAGCAAAAGAGACACCATGAACACTGAAGCTTTCTTT,CASKRDTMNTEAFF
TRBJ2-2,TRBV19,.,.,TGTGCCAGTAGTATAGATCGAGAGAACACCGGGGAGCTGTTTTTT,CASSIDRENTGELFF
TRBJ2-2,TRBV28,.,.,TGTGCCAGCACCGAGAACACCGGGGAGCTGTTTTTT,CASTENTGELFF
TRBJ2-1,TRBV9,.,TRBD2,TGTGCCAGCAGCGTAGAACTAGCGGGAGGGCTTTACAATGAGCAGTTCTTC,CASSVELAGGLYNEQFF
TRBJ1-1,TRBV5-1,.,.,TGCGCCAGCAGCTTGGTTCAGCACACTGAAGCTTTCTTT,CASSLVQHTEAFF
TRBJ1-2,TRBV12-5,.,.,TGTGCTAGTGGTTTTAGCCCGGGCGGCTACACCTTC,CASGFSPGGYTF
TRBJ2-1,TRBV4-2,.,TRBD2,TGTGCCAGCAGCCAAGAAAGAGGGAGGGCCGGTAATGAGCAGTTCTTC,CASSQERGRAGNEQFF
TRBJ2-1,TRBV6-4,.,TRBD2,TGTGCCAGCAGTGACTCGAGGCTAGCGGGAGTGGGTGAGCAGTTCTTC,CASSDSRLAGVGEQFF
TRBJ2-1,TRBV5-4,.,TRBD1,TGTGCCAGCAGAAGGGACAGGGAATCCTACAATGAGCAGTTCTTC,CASRRDRESYNEQFF
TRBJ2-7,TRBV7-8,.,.,TGTGCCAGCAGCTTAGCACCCGGGCCCTACGAGCAGTACTTC,CASSLAPGPYEQYF
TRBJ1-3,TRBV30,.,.,TGTGCCTGGAAGCGACGTAGGGTAGCGGGAGGAAACACCATATATTTT,CAWKRRRVAGGNTIYF
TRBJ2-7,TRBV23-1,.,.,TGCGCCAGCAGTCAAAACCCCAACATGAAATCCTACGAGCAGTACTTC,CASSQNPNMKSYEQYF
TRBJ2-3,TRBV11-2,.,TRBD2,TGTGCCAGCAGTCGACTAGCAGGTACAGATACGCAGTATTTT,CASSRLAGTDTQYF
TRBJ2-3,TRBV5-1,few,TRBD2,TGCGCCAGCAGCACTCACCTAGCGGGAGGGCTCACAGATACGCAGTATTTT,CASSTHLAGGLTDTQYF
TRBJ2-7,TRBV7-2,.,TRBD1,TGTGCCAGCAGCTTAGCGACAGGGGGAGGCTTGGAGCAGTACTTC,CASSLATGGGLEQYF
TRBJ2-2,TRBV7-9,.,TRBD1,TGTGCCAGCAGCTTGGACAGGGGGTCCGGGGAGCTGTTTTTT,CASSLDRGSGELFF
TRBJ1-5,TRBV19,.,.,TGTGCCAGTAGTTTAGACGGAAATAGCAATCAGCCCCAGCATTTT,CASSLDGNSNQPQHF
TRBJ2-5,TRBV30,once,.,TGTGCCTGGAGTGACGGAAAAGAGACCCAGTACTTC,CAWSDGKETQYF
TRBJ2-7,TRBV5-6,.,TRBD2,TGTGCCAGCAGCTTCCACCAGACTAGCGGGGTATTATCCGAGCAGTACTTC,CASSFHQTSGVLSEQYF
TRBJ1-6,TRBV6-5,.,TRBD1,TGTGCCAGCAGCCTACTTGGGACAGGGGATTCACCCCTCCACTTT,CASSLLGTGDSPLHF
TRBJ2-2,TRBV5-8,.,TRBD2,TGTGCCAGCAGCTTGGGAACTAGCGGAAACACCGGGGAGCTGTTTTTT,CASSLGTSGNTGELFF
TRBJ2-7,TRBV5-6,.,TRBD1,TGTGCCAGCAGCCCGACAGGGTATGGCGAGCAGTACTTC,CASSPTGYGEQYF
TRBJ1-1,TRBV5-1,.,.,TGCGCCAGCTCCCCCACACGGGGCTCGAACACTGAAGCTTTCTTT,CASSPTRGSNTEAFF
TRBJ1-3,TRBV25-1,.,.,TGTGCCAGCAGTGCTCCGGGACGGGGAGGAAACACCATATATTTT,CASSAPGRGGNTIYF
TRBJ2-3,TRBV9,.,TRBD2,TGTGCCAGCAGGGCGGGAGCGGGCACAGATACGCAGTATTTT,CASRAGAGTDTQYF
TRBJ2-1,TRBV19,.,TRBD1,TGTGCCAGTAGTACTACAGGGGGTAGGGAGCAGTTCTTC,CASSTTGGREQFF